Sequencing of this TCR beta chain was carried out in a study of blood T cell repertoires in COVID-19. Overall study: Researchers got acute and convalescent COVID-19 samples from the United States, Italy and Spain. Sources were T cells, B-cell-depleted T cells, or PBMCs; the material itself was cDNA or gDNA.

This CDR3 region has 14 residues. Trimming stripped 8 bases from V and 0 bases from J, with 12 bases between. Germline values: CDR1 SGHAT, CDR2 FQNNGV. Per the authors' pipeline: The authors estimated nucleated cell counts from reference gene primer amplification. Only in-frame clones appear in the TCRdb table, and some are missing; sequencing was by immunoSEQ multiplex PCR. D and trimming were read from the DNA, whereas the V and J calls and clone size are those reported in that table. The table lists some 48,000 clones, around 80% of them singletons. This TCR came from a human donor in a cohort sampled during active COVID-19. This chain connects TRBV11-2 to TRBJ2-3, with a tentative D call TRBD1 (7 bases). What was sequenced was peripheral blood. The CDR3 nucleotides are TGTGCCAGCCGGCGGGACAGCAGCACAGATACGCAGTATTTT. Residues: CASRRDSSTDTQYF.